This T cell receptor beta chain was sequenced during a study of blood T cell repertoires in COVID-19. Study in general: In each case, the material was cDNA or gDNA derived from T cells, B-cell-depleted T cells, or PBMCs.

Original processing notes: Estimated nucleated cell counts came from reference gene primer amplification. Produced via immunoSEQ multiplex PCR; TCRdb's table is partial and in-frame only. The V and J calls and clone size were taken over from that table, and D and trimming were inferred from the DNA. This sample yields around 300,000 clones, of which roughly nine tenths are seen a single time; roughly 2.5% belongs to the top ten. Germline V gene sequence: CDR1 MNHEY, CDR2 SVGAGI. The CDR3 is made up of 15 amino acids. V lost 4 bases and J lost 2, with 15 bases in between. The chain recombines TRBV6-5 with TRBJ2-7, with D tentatively TRBD1 (5 bases). This sequence was found in a woman between 18 and 29 years old who had recovered from COVID-19. The specimen was PBMCs or T cells enriched from blood (not recorded which). CDR3 sequence reads: CASSSSWTSTYEQYF. CDR3 DNA: TGTGCCAGCAGTTCAAGCTGGACATCGACCTACGAGCAGTACTTC.